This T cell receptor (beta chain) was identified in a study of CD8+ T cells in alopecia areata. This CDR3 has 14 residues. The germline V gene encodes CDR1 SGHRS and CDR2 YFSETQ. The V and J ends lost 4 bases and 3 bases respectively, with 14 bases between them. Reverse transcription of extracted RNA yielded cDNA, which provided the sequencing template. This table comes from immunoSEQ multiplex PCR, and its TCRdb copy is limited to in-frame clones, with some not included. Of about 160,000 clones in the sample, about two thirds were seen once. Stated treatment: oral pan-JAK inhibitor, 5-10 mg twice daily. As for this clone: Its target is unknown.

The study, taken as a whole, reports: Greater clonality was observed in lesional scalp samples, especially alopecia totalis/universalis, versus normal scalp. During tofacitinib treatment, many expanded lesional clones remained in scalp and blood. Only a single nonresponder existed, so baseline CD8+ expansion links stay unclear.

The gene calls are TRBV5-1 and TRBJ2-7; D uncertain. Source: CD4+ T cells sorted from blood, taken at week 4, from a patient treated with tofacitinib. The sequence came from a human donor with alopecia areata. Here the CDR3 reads CASSTSPDGYEQYF. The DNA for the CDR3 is TGCGCCAGCAGCACTTCTCCCGACGGCTACGAGCAGTACTTC.